The present T cell receptor beta chain was sequenced within a study of beta chain features in type 1 diabetes. Across the whole study: All of the samples together had approximately 100,000,000 sorted cells examined. Study conclusions and caveats: Insertion counts at VDJ junctions were lower in type 1 diabetes patients, who also showed more deletions there. The naive, central memory and Treg TCRB repertoires looked more alike in patients than they did in healthy donors.

Note on this clone: Its antigen remains unidentified.

As every portion of the isolated RNA was reverse transcribed, the sequencing read expressed TCRB transcripts. TCRdb keeps only in-frame clones here, not all; method: immunoSEQ multiplex PCR. The sample shows over 500,000 clones, 15% of them seen only once. The CDR3 length is 14 residues. Trimming shortened V by 4 bases and J by 1 base, and 10 bases separated the two germline ends. The germline V gene encodes CDR1 LNHDA and CDR2 SQIVND (reference sequence). The purity of all sorted populations exceeded 95%. This TCR was recovered from a man aged 18-30 years in good health. The sequenced sample consisted of naive CD4+ T cells from blood. V and J are TRBV19 and TRBJ1-1; D gene ambiguous. The chain's CDR3 is CASSTSTENTEAFF. The DNA of the CDR3 is TGTGCCAGTAGTACCTCGACTGAGAACACTGAAGCTTTCTTT.